Listed below are T cell receptor beta chains from one sample, sequenced in a study of shared clonotypes between healthy human individuals. Assay used: immunoSEQ multiplex PCR; TCRdb lists only in-frame clones, some missing. The sample lists about 1 million clones; more than 60% were seen once. Sequenced sample: memory CD4+ T cells sorted from blood. The receptors were gathered from a man aged 18 to 30 in good health. Both conserved end residues are part of each CDR3. Each record gives: CDR3 DNA, CDR3 protein, V gene, D gene, clone size, J gene. D genes are given only for firm matches. The size of a clone is reported for some rows only, either as once, few or many, or as a class for expanded clones.

cdr3_nt: TGCGCCAGCGCTATAGGCCCCCAAGAGACCCAGTACTTC
cdr3_aa: CASAIGPQETQYF
v_call: TRBV4-1
d_call: .
clone_size: .
j_call: TRBJ2-5

cdr3_nt: TGCAGCGTTGTGGACAGGGTTGAAGGCTACACCTTC
cdr3_aa: CSVVDRVEGYTF
v_call: TRBV29-1
d_call: TRBD1
clone_size: .
j_call: TRBJ1-2

cdr3_nt: TGTGCCCACGTACCGGGACATTACGCCAATGGCTACACCTTC
cdr3_aa: CAHVPGHYANGYTF
v_call: TRBV30
d_call: .
clone_size: .
j_call: TRBJ1-2

cdr3_nt: TGTGCCAGCAGTGGACAACAGGGGGCAGGGGAAAAACTGTTTTTT
cdr3_aa: CASSGQQGAGEKLFF
v_call: TRBV6-1
d_call: TRBD1
clone_size: few
j_call: TRBJ1-4

cdr3_nt: TGCGCCAGCAGCTTGGGGGCCATCACAGATACGCAGTATTTT
cdr3_aa: CASSLGAITDTQYF
v_call: TRBV5-1
d_call: .
clone_size: .
j_call: TRBJ2-3

cdr3_nt: TGCGCCAGCAGTGGGGCCGGGAGTTCCTACGAGCAGTACTTC
cdr3_aa: CASSGAGSSYEQYF
v_call: TRBV10-2
d_call: .
clone_size: .
j_call: TRBJ2-7

cdr3_nt: TGTGCCGCCCTTCCCCCGGGAAACGAGCAGTACTTC
cdr3_aa: CAALPPGNEQYF
v_call: TRBV5-3
d_call: .
clone_size: .
j_call: TRBJ2-7

cdr3_nt: TGTGCCGTACAGGGGCCCCTCTTTGGGGCCAACGTCCTGACTTTC
cdr3_aa: CAVQGPLFGANVLTF
v_call: TRBV28
d_call: TRBD1
clone_size: once
j_call: TRBJ2-6

cdr3_nt: TGTGCCAGCAGCCGCGACAGTAAAAATCAGCCCCAGCATTTT
cdr3_aa: CASSRDSKNQPQHF
v_call: TRBV6-5
d_call: .
clone_size: once
j_call: TRBJ1-5

cdr3_nt: TGTGCCAGCAGTTACCTTGGACAGGGGGCTGAAAAACTGTTTTTT
cdr3_aa: CASSYLGQGAEKLFF
v_call: TRBV6-5
d_call: TRBD1
clone_size: .
j_call: TRBJ1-4

cdr3_nt: TGTGCCAGCAGCTTAGGATCCGGGAGTGACTTAGCCAAAAACATTCAGTACTTC
cdr3_aa: CASSLGSGSDLAKNIQYF
v_call: TRBV7-2
d_call: .
clone_size: once
j_call: TRBJ2-4

cdr3_nt: TGTGCCAGCAGTCCTTCGACAGGCCGACACTACGAGCAGTACTTC
cdr3_aa: CASSPSTGRHYEQYF
v_call: TRBV6-5
d_call: .
clone_size: .
j_call: TRBJ2-7

cdr3_nt: TGTGCCAGCTCACGGACAGGGGATGAGCAGTTCTTC
cdr3_aa: CASSRTGDEQFF
v_call: TRBV18
d_call: TRBD1
clone_size: few
j_call: TRBJ2-1

cdr3_nt: TGTGCCAGCAGCCTCGACGGGAGCAGCAATCAGCCCCAGCATTTT
cdr3_aa: CASSLDGSSNQPQHF
v_call: TRBV5-4
d_call: .
clone_size: .
j_call: TRBJ1-5

cdr3_nt: TGCGCCAGCAGTGAACTAGCGGGGGGTCCCACAGATACGCAGTATTTT
cdr3_aa: CASSELAGGPTDTQYF
v_call: TRBV10-1
d_call: TRBD2
clone_size: once
j_call: TRBJ2-3

cdr3_nt: TGCAGCGTAGGTGGAGGGACAGGGGGCATTTACAATGAGCAGTTCTTC
cdr3_aa: CSVGGGTGGIYNEQFF
v_call: TRBV29-1
d_call: TRBD1
clone_size: many
j_call: TRBJ2-1

cdr3_nt: TGTGCCAGCAGCTTAGATGGATTAGTGGGGTACAATGAGCAGTTCTTC
cdr3_aa: CASSLDGLVGYNEQFF
v_call: TRBV11-2
d_call: .
clone_size: .
j_call: TRBJ2-1

cdr3_nt: TGTGCCAGCAGCGTAAGGGACAGGGGGTTATCCGAGCAGTACTTC
cdr3_aa: CASSVRDRGLSEQYF
v_call: TRBV7-9
d_call: TRBD1
clone_size: .
j_call: TRBJ2-7